The clone carrying this TCR beta chain was seen only a few times. The data belong to a study of blood T cell repertoires in COVID-19. Across the study: The United States, Italy and Spain supplied acute and convalescent COVID-19 samples. Sources were T cells, B-cell-depleted T cells, or PBMCs; the material itself was cDNA or gDNA.

Original methodology: Amplified reference gene primers provided the basis for estimating nucleated cell counts. Sequencing used immunoSEQ multiplex PCR; TCRdb keeps in-frame clones, though not all of them. V, J and clone size reflect that table, while D and trimming were determined from the DNA. This sample has some 200,000 clones, with 80% to 95% found just once. Germline V gives CDR1 SGHTA, CDR2 FQGNSA. The germline V and J ends were trimmed by 6 bases and 8 bases, with 17 bases remaining between them. This CDR3 is 15 amino acids long. The sample comprised peripheral blood. This TCR was sampled from a man between 45 and 60 years old with acute or convalescent COVID-19. The V and J genes are TRBV7-2 and TRBJ1-6; tentatively, D is TRBD1 (5 bases). The CDR3 region is CASRLDRRWDSPLHF. The CDR3 nucleotides read TGTGCCAGCAGACTCGACAGACGCTGGGATTCACCCCTCCACTTT.